The 27 T cell receptor beta chains listed next were all sequenced from one sample in a study of cytomegalovirus exposure and HLA in healthy donors. Libraries were prepared by immunoSEQ multiplex PCR; TCRdb keeps only in-frame clonotypes and omits some of them. The repertoire has around 150,000 clones, roughly 79% of them found once; the top ten carry 25% to 30%. Sequences were obtained from PBMCs. These receptors were collected from a man aged 30 to 45 in good health and CMV-seropositive.

V gene TRBV27 combines with J gene TRBJ2-7; 13 positions match TRBD2. The CDR3 sequence is 16 residues long. From germline, CDR1 is MNHEY and CDR2 SMNVEV (reference sequence). The trim removed 4 bases at V and 6 bases at J, leaving 9 bases unmatched. As DNA, the CDR3 is TGTGCCAGCAGTTCCTGGACTAGCGGGAGTGAAGGCGAGCAGTACTTC. This codes for CASSSWTSGSEGEQYF.

The chain combines TRBV9 with TRBJ2-5, with 11 bases identical to TRBD2. Germline CDR1 is SGDLS and CDR2 is YYNGEE. This CDR3 is 17 amino acids long. V was clipped by 2 bases and J by 0 bases; unmatched bases: 6. CDR3 coding DNA: TGTGCCAGCAGCGTCACCCCGGGACTAGCGGACCAAGAGACCCAGTACTTC. The encoded protein is CASSVTPGLADQETQYF. Together with reference TRBV9 and TRBJ2-5, the CDR3 gives the full variable domain: DSGVTQTPKHLITATGQRVTLRCSPRSGDLSVYWYQQSLDQGLQFLIQYYNGEERAKGNILERFSAQQFPDLHSELNLSSLELGDSALYFCASSVTPGLADQETQYFGPGTRLLVL.

Remarks on this clone: Its ends do not fully match the called genes, so a read error is possible. J is TRBJ2-7 and V is TRBV11-3, with a possible D match to TRBD2 (7 bases). The CDR3 loop spans 12 amino acids. CDR1 is SGHNT and CDR2 is YENEEA in the germline V gene. CDR3 loop: CASSLDGGGESF. The CDR3 DNA is TGTGCCAGCAGCTTAGATGGGGGGGGCGAATCGTTC. The whole variable domain, remainder taken from reference TRBV11-3 and TRBJ2-7, is EAGVVQSPRYKIIEKKQPVAFWCNPISGHNTLYWYLQNLGQGPELLIRYENEEAVDDSQLPKDRFSAERLKGVDSTLKIQPAELGDSAVYLCASSLDGGGESFGPGTRLTVT.

The rearrangement links TRBV7-7 to TRBJ2-1, with no clear D. Germline V gene sequence: CDR1 SSHAT, CDR2 FNYEAQ (reference sequence). Trimming shortened V by 2 bases and J by 9 bases, and 11 bases separated the two germline ends. This CDR3 has 13 residues. Here the CDR3 DNA reads TGTGCCAGCAGCTTATCGGAGAGGAGTGAGCAGTTCTTC. Protein: CASSLSERSEQFF. Based on the CDR3 plus reference TRBV7-7 and TRBJ2-1, the full variable domain is GAGVSQSPRYKVTKRGQDVTLRCDPISSHATLYWYQQALGQGPEFLTYFNYEAQPDKSGLPSDRFSAERPEGSISTLTIQRTEQRDSAMYRCASSLSERSEQFFGPGTRLTVL.

There are a few counts of this clone. The chain is built from TRBV2 and TRBJ2-1, with TRBD1 as a possible D gene (5 bases). V was trimmed by 8 bases and J by 8 bases, leaving 19 bases between them. The CDR3 is 14 residues long. CDR1 SNHLY and CDR2 FYNNEI come from the germline V gene. For the CDR3, the DNA is TGTGCCAGCGCCCTAGGGCAGGGTGGGGATGAGCAGTTCTTC. This gives the protein CASALGQGGDEQFF.

The chain is built from TRBV7-2 and TRBJ2-7; D is undetermined. This CDR3 spans 12 amino acids. The V end was cut by 5 bases, the J end by 3 bases, with 8 bases between. Germline-derived CDR1 and CDR2 are SGHTA and FQGNSA. CDR3 amino acids: CASSTISYEQYF. The CDR3 nucleotides are TGTGCCAGCAGCACAATAAGCTACGAGCAGTACTTC.

The rearrangement links TRBV6-4 to TRBJ2-3; TRBD1 matches at 8 bases. V shed 10 bases and J 3 bases; nucleotides not matched to a gene: 9. In germline, CDR1 is MRHNA, CDR2 SNTAGT. The CDR3 is 14 residues long. The CDR3, as DNA: TGTGCCACTCCGCCGGACAGGGATACAGATACGCAGTATTTT. Residues: CATPPDRDTDTQYF.

The rearrangement links TRBV9 to TRBJ2-5, with TRBD2 matching over 7 bases. From germline, CDR1 is SGDLS and CDR2 YYNGEE. The CDR3 consists of 15 residues. Trimming removed 0 bases from V and 5 bases from J; junction bases left unmatched: 7. The CDR3 sequence: CASSVDFRGGETQYF. CDR3 sequence (DNA): TGTGCCAGCAGCGTAGACTTTAGGGGAGGGGAGACCCAGTACTTC.

V is TRBV18 and J is TRBJ1-1; 10 nucleotides line up with TRBD1. The germline gives CDR1 KGHSH, CDR2 LQKENI. Trimming took 3 bases from V and 8 from J; bases not matched to a gene: 12. This CDR3 is 16 amino acids long. This CDR3 is CASSPRGRQGAEEAFF. The CDR3 nucleotides are TGTGCCAGCTCACCCAGGGGGCGACAGGGGGCCGAAGAAGCTTTCTTT.

There are many counts of this clone. This sequence joins TRBV30 and TRBJ1-1; D is perhaps TRBD1 (6 bases). V was shortened by 1 base and J by 0 bases, with 9 bases between the two germline ends. This CDR3 spans 14 amino acids. Germline assignment: CDR1 GTSNPN and CDR2 SVGIG (reference sequence). CDR3 residues: CAWSAGHLNTEAFF. Written as DNA, the CDR3 is TGTGCCTGGAGTGCGGGACATCTGAACACTGAAGCTTTCTTT.

The rearrangement links TRBV29-1 to TRBJ2-5, with D unresolved. Per the germline V gene, CDR1 is SQVTM and CDR2 is ANQGSEA. The CDR3 is made up of 12 amino acids. The V gene lost 5 bases and the J gene lost 5 bases, with 12 bases spanning the gap. The CDR3 spells CSVNGIWETQYF. DNA of the CDR3: TGCAGCGTTAACGGTATTTGGGAGACCCAGTACTTC.

This clone was counted a single time. This chain connects TRBV29-1 to TRBJ1-1; D perhaps matches TRBD1 (6 bases). CDR1 and CDR2 (germline): SQVTM, ANQGSEA. The CDR3 totals 14 residues. V lost 3 bases and J 3 bases, leaving 14 bases between the germline ends. The CDR3 protein is CSVEGSYRDTEAFF. For the CDR3, the DNA is TGCAGCGTTGAGGGATCTTACAGGGACACTGAAGCTTTCTTT.

Only a few counts were recorded for this clone. The chain carries TRBV28 and TRBJ2-7; no firm D call. The CDR3 runs to 12 residues. Germline-derived CDR1 and CDR2 are MDHEN and SYDVKM. V was clipped by 3 bases and J by 2 bases, with 5 bases between them. CDR3 bases: TGTGCCAGCAGTTTCCCTGCCTACGAGCAGTACTTC. Protein sequence: CASSFPAYEQYF.

This clone was counted ten times or more. The gene calls are TRBV20-1 and TRBJ2-7; TRBD1 agrees at 7 bases. V trimming: 7 bases; J trimming: 3 bases; junction bases outside the gene matches: 3. CDR1 DFQATT and CDR2 SNEGSKA come from the germline V gene (reference sequence). This CDR3 region has 11 residues. Here the CDR3 reads CSGTGVYEQYF. CDR3 coding DNA: TGCAGTGGGACAGGAGTCTACGAGCAGTACTTC.

The chain carries TRBV2 and TRBJ1-1, with a weak D call TRBD1 (5 bases). V lost 9 bases, J lost 4 bases, and 15 bases lay in between. The germline V gene has CDR1 SNHLY and CDR2 FYNNEI. The CDR3 extends over 13 amino acids. In nucleotides, the CDR3 is TGTGCCAGTAAGTTAGACAGTGTCACTGAAGCTTTCTTT. Translation gives CASKLDSVTEAFF.

This rearrangement joins TRBV6-6 to TRBJ1-2; D is possibly TRBD1 (6 bases). The CDR3 sequence is 14 residues long. Germline V gene sequence: CDR1 MNHNY, CDR2 SVGAGI (reference sequence). V lost 5 bases and J 2 bases, leaving 12 bases between the germline ends. CDR3 sequence: CASSPDRPNYGYTF. CDR3 nucleotides: TGTGCCAGCAGTCCCGACAGGCCGAACTATGGCTACACCTTC.

The chain recombines TRBV10-3 with TRBJ2-3, with 7 nucleotides matching TRBD2. The CDR3 spans 21 residues. Looked up from germline, CDR1 is ENHRY and CDR2 is SYGVKD. Unmatched junction bases numbered 28, after V lost 6 bases and J lost 4 bases. The CDR3 region has the DNA TGTGCCATCAGAAGCGGGAACCCGCGGCTGGAGACCAGGGTCGGGGCAGATACGCAGTATTTT. Amino acid sequence: CAIRSGNPRLETRVGADTQYF.

The gene calls are TRBV5-1 and TRBJ2-1; 7 bases align to TRBD1. Germline CDR1 and CDR2: SGHRS and YFSETQ. With 0 bases clipped from V and 5 bases from J, the junction kept 5 bases outside the gene matches. CDR3 size: 15 residues. The CDR3 nucleotides read TGCGCCAGCAGCTTGGGCAGGGGGATTGACAATGAGCAGTTCTTC. Protein sequence: CASSLGRGIDNEQFF.

In this sample, this clone turned up once. Other DNA sequences in the same sample also yield this CDR3. V gene TRBV7-3 combines with J gene TRBJ2-3; D unresolved. The germline CDR1 and CDR2 sequences are SGHTA and FQGTGA. Deletions cut 2 bases from V and 10 bases from J, with 13 bases between. This CDR3 is 13 amino acids long. CDR3 DNA sequence: TGTGCCAGCAGCTTATTGGAGATTAGTCCGCAGTATTTT. Residues: CASSLLEISPQYF. Full variable domain (outside the CDR3, taken from reference TRBV7-3 and TRBJ2-3): GAGVSQTPSNKVTEKGKYVELRCDPISGHTALYWYRQSLGQGPEFLIYFQGTGAADDSGLPNDRFFAVRPEGSVSTLKIQRTERGDSAVYLCASSLLEISPQYFGPGTRLTVL.

This chain connects TRBV7-3 to TRBJ2-1, with 10 bases that match TRBD2. The germline V gene has CDR1 SGHTA and CDR2 FQGTGA. The V and J ends lost 6 bases and 6 bases, in that order; junction bases with no gene match: 11. The CDR3 is made up of 16 amino acids. CDR3 nucleotides: TGTGCCAGCAGATCCCAAACCGGGACTAGCGCCAATGAGCAGTTCTTC. It codes for CASRSQTGTSANEQFF.

This CDR3 reads CASSLSFQGNTEAFF. CDR3 DNA sequence: TGCGCCAGCAGCTTAAGTTTTCAGGGGAACACTGAAGCTTTCTTT. J is TRBJ1-1 and V is TRBV5-1, with a possible D match to TRBD1 (5 bases). Trimming removed 2 bases at V and 1 base at J, with 12 bases between. The CDR3 loop spans 15 amino acids. CDR1 is SGHRS and CDR2 is YFSETQ in the germline V gene.

The chain uses TRBV2 and TRBJ2-3; TRBD2 matches at 10 bases. Germline V gene data show CDR1 as SNHLY and CDR2 as FYNNEI. The V gene end was trimmed by 4 bases and the J gene end by 2 bases; junction bases not matched to a gene: 6. This CDR3 has 16 amino acids. CDR3 loop: CASSGLAGALTDTQYF. CDR3 in DNA: TGTGCCAGCAGTGGTCTAGCGGGAGCCCTCACAGATACGCAGTATTTT.

The chain carries TRBV29-1 and TRBJ2-3; D is ambiguous. The CDR3 totals 12 residues. Between the trimmed V and J ends, which lost 7 bases and 4 bases, there was a span of 12 bases. Per germline, CDR1 SQVTM and CDR2 ANQGSEA. This CDR3 reads CSGALFADTQYF. CDR3 nucleotides: TGCAGCGGGGCTCTCTTCGCAGATACGCAGTATTTT.

This chain joins TRBV7-2 and TRBJ1-4; tentatively, D is TRBD1 (6 bases). Germline values: CDR1 SGHTA, CDR2 FQGNSA. The ends were cut back, 6 bases at V and 8 bases at J, with 16 bases in the middle. This CDR3 comprises 14 residues. The CDR3 region is CASRVQGSGEKLFF. CDR3 bases: TGTGCCAGCAGGGTACAGGGTTCAGGAGAAAAACTGTTTTTT.

The chain uses TRBV19 and TRBJ2-3; 10 bases are shared with TRBD2. Per the germline V gene, CDR1 is LNHDA and CDR2 is SQIVND (reference sequence). CDR3 size: 13 residues. V gave up 9 bases and J gave up 5 bases; unmatched junction bases: 5. The CDR3 DNA reads TGTGCCAGCCTAGCGGGAGACAGAGATACGCAGTATTTT. Translated, it gives CASLAGDRDTQYF. The whole variable domain, filled in from reference TRBV19 and TRBJ2-3, reads DGGITQSPKYLFRKEGQNVTLSCEQNLNHDAMYWYRQDPGQGLRLIYYSQIVNDFQKGDIAEGYSVSREKKESFPLTVTSAQKNPTAFYLCASLAGDRDTQYFGPGTRLTVL.

The chain employs TRBV6-5 and TRBJ1-2, with D tentatively TRBD1 (6 bases). V lost 3 bases to trimming and J lost 7 bases, with 15 bases between them. The CDR3 is made up of 14 amino acids. Germline V CDR1 and CDR2: MNHEY, SVGAGI. The CDR3: CASSYGQGTGGYTF. CDR3 nucleotides: TGTGCCAGCAGTTATGGGCAGGGGACCGGTGGCTACACCTTC.

CDR3 amino acids: CASSFEGDGYTF. CDR3 DNA: TGCGCCAGCAGCTTCGAGGGGGATGGCTACACCTTC. This rearrangement joins TRBV5-1 to TRBJ1-2; possibly TRBD1 for D (6 bases). Germline CDR1 is SGHRS and CDR2 is YFSETQ. Trimming cost V 2 bases and J 6 bases, with 8 bases left between them. CDR3 length equals 12 residues.